These 17 T cell receptor beta chains originate from one sample sequenced in a study of blood T cell repertoires in COVID-19. Measured with immunoSEQ multiplex PCR; TCRdb has only the in-frame clones, and not every one. This sample yields tens of thousands of clones, of which more than 85% are seen a single time; 3% to 4% belongs to the top ten. Source material: peripheral blood. The receptors originated from a man between 45 and 60 years old with acute or convalescent COVID-19.

The rearrangement joins TRBV9 to TRBJ2-1, with D perhaps TRBD2 (7 bases). The CDR3 has 12 residues. V lost 4 bases, J lost 10 bases, and 12 bases lay in between. Germline CDR1 reads SGDLS; CDR2 reads YYNGEE. DNA for the CDR3: TGTGCCAGCAGCAGGGGGGGCCCGGAGCAGTTCTTC. This gives the protein CASSRGGPEQFF.

This chain joins TRBV15 and TRBJ1-6; tentatively, D is TRBD1 (5 bases). V dropped 0 bases and J dropped 7 bases, with 10 bases sitting between them. This CDR3 contains 15 residues. Per germline, CDR1 LNHNV and CDR2 YYDKDF (reference sequence). CDR3 residues: CATSRDYQGNSPLHF. The CDR3 nucleotides are TGTGCCACCAGCAGAGATTACCAGGGAAATTCACCCCTCCACTTT. Looking up the rest from reference TRBV15 and TRBJ1-6 gives the full variable domain: DAMVIQNPRYQVTQFGKPVTLSCSQTLNHNVMYWYQQKSSQAPKLLFHYYDKDFNNEADTPDNFQSRRPNTSFCFLDIRSPGLGDTAMYLCATSRDYQGNSPLHFGNGTRLTVT.

The rearrangement uses TRBV19 and TRBJ1-1, with D maybe TRBD1 (5 bases). The CDR3 length is 13 residues. V was trimmed by 4 bases and J by 1 base, leaving 7 bases between them. The germline V gene encodes CDR1 LNHDA and CDR2 SQIVND (reference sequence). The chain's CDR3 is CASSSRANTEAFF. The CDR3 coding sequence is TGTGCCAGTAGTAGCAGGGCGAACACTGAAGCTTTCTTT.

The chain combines TRBV5-1 with TRBJ1-4; D remains ambiguous. Germline V gene lookup returns CDR1 SGHRS and CDR2 YFSETQ. The CDR3 runs 15 residues. The V end was cut by 0 bases, the J end by 5 bases, with 11 bases between. The CDR3 is CASSLGGAGNEKLFF. The CDR3 DNA sequence: TGCGCCAGCAGCTTGGGAGGAGCGGGAAATGAAAAACTGTTTTTT.

The rearrangement joins TRBV10-3 to TRBJ1-2, with a tentative D call TRBD1 (5 bases). V was pared by 8 bases and J by 4 bases, with 11 bases between. The germline V gene encodes CDR1 ENHRY and CDR2 SYGVKD. The CDR3 has 12 residues. The CDR3 DNA is TGTGCCATCGGGGCCGAAACCTATGGCTACACCTTC. It is translated as CAIGAETYGYTF.

V is TRBV5-1 and J is TRBJ2-7; 14 nucleotides align to TRBD2. V was pared by 0 bases and J by 1 base, with 6 bases of the junction left unmatched. The CDR3 runs 18 residues. Looked up from germline, CDR1 is SGHRS and CDR2 is YFSETQ. CDR3 DNA sequence: TGCGCCAGCAGCTTGGCTCGGGGGACTAGCGGGGGTTCCTACGAGCAGTACTTC. Its translation is CASSLARGTSGGSYEQYF.

The chain joins TRBV5-5 to TRBJ2-3, with 7 bases that match TRBD1. V was pared by 5 bases and J by 5 bases, with 11 bases of the junction left unmatched. Germline CDR1 reads SGHKS; CDR2 reads YYEKEE (reference sequence). The CDR3 has 15 residues. Here the CDR3 reads CASSHGQAVGDTQYF. The CDR3 nucleotides read TGTGCCAGCAGTCACGGACAGGCCGTGGGAGATACGCAGTATTTT.

The genes are TRBV24-1 and TRBJ2-1; no firm D call. The CDR3 contains 11 residues. Trimming took off 5 bases at V and 9 bases at J, with 7 bases between the two ends. The germline V gene has CDR1 KGHDR and CDR2 SFDVKD. The CDR3 coding sequence is TGTGCCACCAGTGGAACACGTGAGCAGTTCTTC. Amino acid sequence: CATSGTREQFF.

The CDR3 region has the DNA TGCGCCAGCAGCCCCCCGGGACAGGTGGCTTCACCCCTCCACTTT. This sequence encodes CASSPPGQVASPLHF. The chain recombines TRBV5-1 with TRBJ1-6, with TRBD1 identical over 8 bases. The V segment lost 4 bases and the J segment 9 bases; nucleotides outside the gene matches: 9. CDR3 size: 15 residues. Germline loops: CDR1 SGHRS, CDR2 YFSETQ.

The chain combines TRBV14 with TRBJ2-1; 16 bases line up with TRBD2. The V gene end was trimmed by 4 bases and the J gene end by 7 bases; junction bases not matched to a gene: 13. The CDR3 has 19 amino acids. Germline V gene data show CDR1 as SGHDN and CDR2 as FVKESK. The CDR3 sequence is CASSLNPGLAGGPRNEQFF. The DNA for the CDR3 is TGTGCCAGCAGCCTGAACCCGGGACTAGCGGGGGGGCCTAGGAATGAGCAGTTCTTC.

The chain combines TRBV19 with TRBJ1-1, with TRBD1 matching 9 bases. With V trimmed by 0 bases and J by 1 base, 3 bases remained unmatched. The CDR3 has 16 residues. Germline V CDR1 and CDR2: LNHDA, SQIVND (reference sequence). Here the CDR3 DNA reads TGTGCCAGTAGTATAGATACGGGACAGGGGAACACTGAAGCTTTCTTT. This encodes CASSIDTGQGNTEAFF.

This clone was found a few times. The V and J genes are TRBV5-4 and TRBJ2-7; maybe TRBD1 (6 bases). V lost 5 bases, J lost 0 bases, and 21 bases lay in between. The germline gives CDR1 SGHNT, CDR2 YYREEE (reference sequence). This CDR3 region has 17 residues. CDR3 DNA sequence: TGTGCCAGCAGTCATCTTCCCGGGACACTGAGCTCCTACGAGCAGTACTTC. It specifies CASSHLPGTLSSYEQYF.

This CDR3 is CASSFTDNSPLHF. The CDR3 DNA is TGCGCCAGCAGCTTTACTGATAATTCACCCCTCCACTTT. V usage is TRBV5-1 and J usage is TRBJ1-6; D remains unclear. Germline CDR1 reads SGHRS; CDR2 reads YFSETQ. The CDR3 contains 13 residues. V was pared by 2 bases and J by 5 bases, with 5 bases between. Variable domain in full (rest from reference TRBV5-1 and TRBJ1-6): KAGVTQTPRYLIKTRGQQVTLSCSPISGHRSVSWYQQTPGQGLQFLFEYFSETQRNKGNFPGRFSGRQFSNSRSEMNVSTLELGDSALYLCASSFTDNSPLHFGNGTRLTVT.

V usage is TRBV13 and J usage is TRBJ2-5, with a weak D call TRBD2 (5 bases). The germline V and J ends were trimmed by 3 bases and 7 bases, with 6 bases remaining between them. The CDR3 sequence is 11 residues long. CDR1 and CDR2 (germline): PRHDT, FYEKMQ (reference sequence). CDR3 coding DNA: TGTGCCAGCAGCTTCGAGGGGACCCAGTACTTC. This encodes CASSFEGTQYF. Full variable domain (remainder filled in from reference TRBV13 and TRBJ2-5): AAGVIQSPRHLIKEKRETATLKCYPIPRHDTVYWYQQGPGQDPQFLISFYEKMQSDKGSIPDRFSAQQFSDYHSELNMSSLELGDSALYFCASSFEGTQYFGPGTRLLVL.

The chain has TRBV6-5 and TRBJ1-4; D perhaps matches TRBD1 (5 bases). This CDR3 contains 14 residues. Germline V gene lookup returns CDR1 MNHEY and CDR2 SVGAGI. V lost 10 bases, J lost 5 bases, and 17 bases lay in between. Here the CDR3 reads CATKKDIRNEKLFF. DNA for the CDR3: TGTGCCACAAAGAAGGACATCCGAAATGAAAAACTGTTTTTT.

The V call is TRBV28, the J call TRBJ1-1, with a weak D call TRBD1 (6 bases). Germline values: CDR1 MDHEN, CDR2 SYDVKM. Between the trimmed V and J ends, which lost 7 bases and 3 bases, there was a span of 12 bases. The CDR3 extends over 13 amino acids. The CDR3 sequence is CASMPGGYTEAFF. For the CDR3, the DNA is TGTGCCAGCATGCCGGGGGGCTACACTGAAGCTTTCTTT. The variable domain in full, completed from reference TRBV28 and TRBJ1-1, reads DVKVTQSSRYLVKRTGEKVFLECVQDMDHENMFWYRQDPGLGLRLIYFSYDVKMKEKGDIPEGYSVSREKKERFSLILESASTNQTSMYLCASMPGGYTEAFFGQGTRLTVV.

The chain recombines TRBV7-9 with TRBJ2-1; 8 nucleotides line up with TRBD1. Trimming took 5 bases from V and 4 from J; bases not matched to a gene: 10. CDR1 is SEHNR, CDR2 FQNEAQ, per germline (reference sequence). The CDR3 has 16 residues. CDR3 nucleotide sequence: TGTGCCAGCAGCCCCGCGGCAGGGGGCGTATACAATGAGCAGTTCTTC. Residues: CASSPAAGGVYNEQFF.